The clone carrying this TCR beta chain was detected many times. Antigen unknown. The CDR3 is 16 amino acids. The germline gives CDR1 SGHRS, CDR2 YFSETQ. Trimming stripped 0 bases from V and 2 bases from J, with 14 bases between. TCRdb re-analysed the PCR reads in MiXCR, keeping a single row per CDR3 protein. The sample consists of 40,000 to 50,000 distinct CDR3 sequences, roughly a fifth of them appearing once. The data derive from a study of molecular identifiers for immune sequencing clone quantification. Across the whole study: Five aliquots were made in replicates from the RNA of around 20,000 or 100,000 naive CD8 cells, and four were sequenced. Findings and caveats of the study: Clones above 20 RNA copies contained over 97% of effector molecules and under 1% of naive molecules.

The CD8+CD4-CCR7+CD45RA+ phenotype defined the sorted naive CD8 T cells. The TCR originated in a human donor in good health. Some libraries in this study had Jurkat cell RNA spiked in. Sequences were obtained from naive CD8+ T cells from blood, with Jurkat cell RNA spiked in. Subset specified: FACS-sorted CD8+CD4-CCR7+CD45RA+ naive T cells. The chain recombines TRBV5-1 with TRBJ1-2; D unclear. CDR3 coding DNA: TGCGCCAGCAGCTTGGCACATGCCGGGGAGAACTATGGCTACACCTTC. Translated: CASSLAHAGENYGYTF.